The 8 T cell receptor beta chains below all came from one sample that was sequenced in a study of neoadjuvant anti-PD-1 for oral cavity cancer. Some clones are missing from TCRdb's copy, which holds only in-frame ones; the method was immunoSEQ multiplex PCR. The sample has approximately 12,000 clones, 67% seen once. Time point: after neoadjuvant nivolumab, at surgical resection. Sequencing was performed on PBMCs, taken after nivolumab (anti-PD-1) treatment. The receptors here all came from a person aged 40-85 years with oral cavity squamous cell carcinoma.

This clone was observed once. This chain links TRBV2 with TRBJ2-3; D perhaps matches TRBD2 (5 bases). The CDR3 runs to 15 residues. Trimming cost V 6 bases and J 0 bases, with 13 bases left between them. The germline V gene encodes CDR1 SNHLY and CDR2 FYNNEI. CDR3 amino acids: CASSQDSSSTDTQYF. In DNA, the CDR3 is TGTGCCAGCAGCCAGGACTCGTCTAGCACAGATACGCAGTATTTT.

This clone turned up a few times. This sequence joins TRBV14 and TRBJ2-1; 8 bases align to TRBD1. The germline V gene encodes CDR1 SGHDN and CDR2 FVKESK. The CDR3 covers 17 residues. J lost 4 bases, V lost 1 base, and 9 bases had no gene match. In nucleotides, the CDR3 is TGTGCCAGCAGCCAAGGACTAGACAGGGGTAGATACAATGAGCAGTTCTTC. Protein product: CASSQGLDRGRYNEQFF.

This sequence joins TRBV29-1 and TRBJ2-2, with D perhaps matching TRBD2 (6 bases). The V end was cut by 6 bases, the J end by 0 bases, with 8 bases between. Germline V gene lookup returns CDR1 SQVTM and CDR2 ANQGSEA. The CDR3 has 13 residues. The CDR3 sequence: CSVDYTNTGELFF. The CDR3 DNA is TGCAGCGTGGACTATACGAACACCGGGGAGCTGTTTTTT.

This clone occurred a few times. The chain employs TRBV28 and TRBJ2-3; 8 bases are shared with TRBD1. CDR3 size: 16 residues. Trimming removed 4 bases from V and 4 bases from J; junction bases left unmatched: 10. From germline, CDR1 is MDHEN and CDR2 SYDVKM. The CDR3 DNA sequence: TGTGCCAGCAGTTCTAGGGCAGGGGGCTGGGCAGATACGCAGTATTTT. Protein product: CASSSRAGGWADTQYF.

This chain links TRBV5-6 with TRBJ1-2, with 9 bases matching TRBD1. The CDR3 runs 16 residues. Germline-derived CDR1 and CDR2 are SGHDT and YYEEEE. The V segment lost 2 bases and the J segment 2 bases; nucleotides outside the gene matches: 7. CDR3 amino acids: CASSLTQGARNYGYTF. DNA for the CDR3: TGTGCCAGCAGCTTAACACAGGGGGCGAGGAACTATGGCTACACCTTC.

V is TRBV7-9 and J is TRBJ1-2; D is unclear. The length of the CDR3 is 13 residues. Germline CDR1 SEHNR, CDR2 FQNEAQ (reference sequence). V was shortened by 0 bases and J by 8 bases, with 10 bases between the two germline ends. The CDR3 reads CASSLANGGGYTF. As DNA, the CDR3 is TGTGCCAGCAGCTTAGCGAACGGCGGGGGCTACACCTTC.

CDR3 amino acids: CSVLGGSGMPTYEQFF. The CDR3 DNA sequence: TGCAGCGTTCTAGGAGGTAGCGGGATGCCGACATATGAGCAGTTCTTC. The chain combines TRBV29-1 with TRBJ2-1; 8 nucleotides line up with TRBD2. The V and J ends lost 5 bases and 8 bases, in that order; junction bases with no gene match: 17. The CDR3 is 16 amino acids. The germline CDR1 and CDR2 sequences are SQVTM and ANQGSEA.

The J gene is TRBJ2-1, the V gene TRBV9; TRBD2 aligns across 8 bases. V trimming: 0 bases; J trimming: 8 bases; junction bases outside the gene matches: 7. Germline V gene sequence: CDR1 SGDLS, CDR2 YYNGEE. The CDR3 loop spans 15 amino acids. The CDR3 protein is CASSVVPGGQDEQFF. For the CDR3, the DNA is TGTGCCAGCAGCGTAGTTCCGGGAGGGCAGGATGAGCAGTTCTTC.